These 23 T cell receptor beta chains originate from one sample sequenced in a study of low-dose radiotherapy and immunotherapy resistance in tumors. Sample time point: before trial treatment. Gene-specific TRAV and TRBV primers were used for first-strand cDNA, covering alpha and beta chains. A roughly 20-cycle PCR with a constant-region primer and V-primer adapter amplified TCRs. TCRdb redid the calling of the reads with MiXCR, one entry per CDR3 protein. Of tens of thousands of distinct CDR3 sequences listed, around a third are singletons. The sequencing here drew on PBMCs, taken before treatment. The source of these receptors is a female donor with ovarian cancer.

The chain has TRBV18 and TRBJ2-2; possibly TRBD1 for D (6 bases). This CDR3 spans 12 amino acids. Germline CDR1 is KGHSH and CDR2 is LQKENI. Between the trimmed V and J ends, which lost 2 bases and 12 bases, there was a span of 10 bases. In DNA, the CDR3 is TGTGCCAGCTCACCATTACAGGGCAAGCTGTTTTTT. Translating gives CASSPLQGKLFF.

The chain has TRBV6-1 and TRBJ2-7, with D tentatively TRBD1 (6 bases). V was trimmed by 6 bases and J by 3 bases, leaving 15 bases between them. CDR1 is MNHNS and CDR2 is SASEGT in the germline V gene. This CDR3 has 14 amino acids. CDR3 in DNA: TGTGCCAGCAGGAGGGACACCGTGAACTACGAGCAGTACTTC. Translating gives CASRRDTVNYEQYF.

Of note for this clonotype: A far bigger clonotype differs at one base, so this is likely a read error. The genes are TRBV28 and TRBJ2-1; D is undetermined. Trimming pared 1 base from V and 10 bases from J, leaving 17 bases between. CDR3 size: 15 residues. Germline CDR1 MDHEN, CDR2 SYDVKM. The CDR3 loop reads CASSLSALGTDEQFF. The CDR3 DNA follows: TGTGCCAGCAGTTTATCCGCTTTGGGCACTGACGAGCAGTTCTTC.

The table lists this clonotype with many counts. J is TRBJ2-3 and V is TRBV18; D is unresolved. Germline loops: CDR1 KGHSH, CDR2 LQKENI. Trimming shortened V by 10 bases and J by 0 bases, and 11 bases separated the two germline ends. The CDR3 extends over 13 amino acids. CDR3 sequence: CANKRPSTDTQYF. CDR3 sequence (DNA): TGTGCCAACAAGAGGCCTAGCACAGATACGCAGTATTTT.

This clonotype came up many times. The chain links TRBV19 to TRBJ2-7, with a weak D call TRBD2 (5 bases). Trimming took 3 bases from V and 7 from J, leaving 16 bases between them. Germline CDR1 is LNHDA and CDR2 is SQIVND (reference sequence). The CDR3 contains 14 residues. CDR3 DNA: TGTGCCAGTAGTATTATCCTAAACTCGGGGGAGCAGTACTTC. It specifies CASSIILNSGEQYF.

In its sample, this clonotype was seen many times. This chain uses TRBV9 with TRBJ1-1, with D possibly TRBD1 on 5 matching bases. CDR3 length: 15 residues. CDR1 is SGDLS, CDR2 YYNGEE, per germline. V was pared by 4 bases and J by 5 bases, with 18 bases between. This CDR3 is CASSPGPHGGTEAFF. CDR3 DNA sequence: TGTGCCAGCAGCCCCGGGCCCCACGGGGGGACTGAAGCTTTCTTT.

This clonotype was counted ten times or more. The chain couples TRBV7-9 to TRBJ2-1; 7 bases are a match to TRBD2. V gave up 2 bases and J gave up 7 bases; unmatched junction bases: 11. The CDR3 runs 16 residues. The germline CDR1 and CDR2 sequences are SEHNR and FQNEAQ (reference sequence). The CDR3, as DNA: TGTGCCAGCAGCTTATCATCGGGTCCCGGGGGGAATGAGCAGTTCTTC. This encodes CASSLSSGPGGNEQFF.

In DNA, the CDR3 is TGCAGTGCTAGAGAGACAGGGTCTCCTGGCTACACCTTC. Translating it yields CSARETGSPGYTF. The chain couples TRBV20-1 to TRBJ1-2; TRBD1 matches at 7 bases. CDR3 length: 13 amino acids. With V trimmed by 0 bases and J by 7 bases, 5 bases remained unmatched. CDR1 and CDR2 from the germline V gene are DFQATT and SNEGSKA (reference sequence).

This clonotype has ten or more counts. The CDR3 DNA reads as TGTGCCAGTAGTAACCGACAGGGCGTTTCACCCCTCCACTTT. This encodes CASSNRQGVSPLHF. The chain recombines TRBV19 with TRBJ1-6, with TRBD1 matching over 7 bases. CDR1 and CDR2 from the germline V gene are LNHDA and SQIVND (reference sequence). This CDR3 comprises 14 residues. V lost 4 bases, J lost 9 bases, and 6 bases stayed unmatched. The entire variable domain, with the rest obtained from reference TRBV19 and TRBJ1-6, is as follows: DGGITQSPKYLFRKEGQNVTLSCEQNLNHDAMYWYRQDPGQGLRLIYYSQIVNDFQKGDIAEGYSVSREKKESFPLTVTSAQKNPTAFYLCASSNRQGVSPLHFGNGTRLTVT.

This clonotype was observed at least ten times. The DNA for the CDR3 is TGCAGTGCTAGAGAGGATGCAACTAATGAAAAACTGTTTTTT. Translation gives CSAREDATNEKLFF. V gene TRBV20-1 combines with J gene TRBJ1-4; no clear D. V lost 0 bases, J lost 0 bases, and 5 bases lay in between. CDR1 is DFQATT and CDR2 is SNEGSKA in the germline V gene (reference sequence). CDR3 size: 14 residues.

This clonotype was recorded only once. The rearrangement uses TRBV28 and TRBJ1-2; TRBD1 aligns across 7 bases. The germline V gene encodes CDR1 MDHEN and CDR2 SYDVKM. The trim removed 6 bases at V and 4 bases at J, leaving 5 bases unmatched. The CDR3 loop spans 13 amino acids. The CDR3 region is CASSRQGGYGYTF. The CDR3 bases are TGTGCCAGCAGCCGACAGGGAGGCTATGGCTACACCTTC.

This clonotype has a count of ten or more. In DNA, the CDR3 is TGCAGCGTTCGAGAGCGGGGAATAGATACGCAGTATTTT. Protein product: CSVRERGIDTQYF. The chain uses TRBV29-1 and TRBJ2-3; 7 nucleotides match TRBD2. The CDR3 spans 13 residues. Germline trimming cut 5 bases from V and 5 bases from J; bases unmatched to any gene: 7. CDR1 and CDR2 (germline): SQVTM, ANQGSEA.

This clonotype came up many times. The J gene is TRBJ2-6, the V gene TRBV6-1; 9 bases fit TRBD2. CDR1 and CDR2 from the germline V gene are MNHNS and SASEGT. After removal of 6 bases from V and 0 bases from J, the junction contained 9 bases not matched to a gene. The CDR3 has 18 residues. Here the CDR3 reads CASSLWTSAASGANVLTF. In DNA form, the CDR3 reads TGTGCCAGCAGCCTATGGACTAGCGCTGCCTCTGGGGCCAACGTCCTGACTTTC.

The chain carries TRBV7-8 and TRBJ2-3; D possibly corresponds to TRBD2 (6 bases). V shed 1 base and J shed 8 bases, with 13 bases lying between them. The CDR3 totals 14 residues. Germline loops: CDR1 SGHVS, CDR2 FQNEAQ. The CDR3 is CASSLEGGMGTQYF. The DNA for the CDR3 is TGTGCCAGCAGCTTAGAGGGCGGGATGGGTACGCAGTATTTT.

V usage is TRBV4-2 and J usage is TRBJ1-5, with D hard to call. Trimming removed 0 bases at V and 2 bases at J, with 11 bases between. The CDR3 loop spans 16 amino acids. CDR1 and CDR2 from the germline V gene are LGHNA and YNFKEQ. The CDR3 protein is CASSQEVSLGNQPQHF. CDR3 sequence (DNA): TGTGCCAGCAGCCAAGAAGTCTCTTTGGGCAATCAGCCCCAGCATTTT.

This clonotype has ten or more counts. At one of its ends the junction is not consistent with the germline gene, which may arise from a read error. V and J are TRBV5-1 and TRBJ1-1; D not certain. The germline gives CDR1 SGHRS, CDR2 YFSETQ. The CDR3 totals 12 residues. Here the CDR3 DNA reads TGTGCCAGCAGCCCCCGAGGCAGTGCGGCTTTCTTT. Translating it yields CASSPRGSAAFF.

In this sample, this clonotype turned up many times. The chain joins TRBV5-8 to TRBJ2-3; a weak D match, TRBD2 (5 bases). The CDR3 is 12 amino acids. Germline V gene data show CDR1 as SGHTS and CDR2 as YDEGEE. V gave up 4 bases and J gave up 8 bases, with 11 bases separating them. The CDR3 bases are TGTGCCAGCAGCCGGGGAAAACGTACGCAGTATTTT. It is translated as CASSRGKRTQYF.

This clonotype was recorded at least ten times. This chain uses TRBV16 with TRBJ2-1, with 10 bases fitting TRBD2. The trim removed 8 bases at V and 5 bases at J, leaving 6 bases unmatched. Germline V gene sequence: CDR1 KGHSY, CDR2 FQNENV. This CDR3 spans 14 amino acids. In nucleotides, the CDR3 is TGTGCCAGCTCCGGACTAGCGGTGAACAATGAGCAGTTCTTC. This gives the protein CASSGLAVNNEQFF.

The J gene is TRBJ2-1, the V gene TRBV9, with no clear D. The CDR3 sequence is 12 residues long. V was trimmed by 0 bases and J by 9 bases, leaving 7 bases between them. In germline, CDR1 is SGDLS, CDR2 YYNGEE. The CDR3 protein is CASSVGYTEQFF. The CDR3 DNA reads TGTGCCAGCAGCGTAGGGTATACTGAGCAGTTCTTC.

Many counts were recorded for this clonotype. In DNA form, the CDR3 reads TGCGCCAGCAGCCAGGGACTAGCGGGGGTAGAGACCCAGTACTTC. Translated, it gives CASSQGLAGVETQYF. The rearrangement uses TRBV4-1 and TRBJ2-5, with TRBD2 identical over 14 bases. Germline values: CDR1 MGHRA, CDR2 YSYEKL. V lost 3 bases and J lost 4; bases outside the gene matches: 1. The CDR3 extends over 15 amino acids.

The table lists this clonotype with a few counts. The V and J genes are TRBV7-8 and TRBJ1-2; 10 bases align to TRBD1. The ends lost 4 bases at V and 6 bases at J; junction bases unmatched: 20. CDR1 is SGHVS and CDR2 is FQNEAQ in the germline V gene. CDR3 size: 19 residues. CDR3 nucleotides: TGTGCCAGCAGCTACGAGGTTTGGACAGGGGGTCCGGAAGGGCATGGCTACACCTTC. Translated, it gives CASSYEVWTGGPEGHGYTF.

In this sample, this clonotype turned up many times. The genes are TRBV25-1 and TRBJ1-4; 12 nucleotides line up with TRBD1. The CDR3 runs to 16 residues. The trim removed 2 bases at V and 7 bases at J, leaving 5 bases unmatched. CDR1 and CDR2 (germline): MGHDK, SYGVNS. CDR3 sequence: CASSELGTGGGEKLFF. In nucleotides, the CDR3 is TGTGCCAGCAGTGAACTAGGGACAGGGGGCGGTGAAAAACTGTTTTTT.

The chain combines TRBV7-2 with TRBJ2-3, with D unclear. CDR3 size: 14 residues. The germline V gene encodes CDR1 SGHTA and CDR2 FQGNSA. The V end was cut by 3 bases, the J end by 1 base, with 8 bases between. The CDR3 sequence: CASSFVGRTDTQYF. Here the CDR3 DNA reads TGTGCCAGCAGCTTTGTGGGCCGCACAGATACGCAGTATTTT.